Here is one T cell receptor beta chain with its context. What antigen it recognizes has not been identified. No qualities accompany the bases; no much larger clone lies one base away. The sample comes from a study of shared clonotypes between healthy human individuals (dated by TCRdb to 2018 to 2021). For the study in its entirety: Three men and two women, aged 18 to 49 years, made up the cohort. For each donor, CD4 naive and CD4 memory were each given three plates, CD8 naive was given two plates, and CD8 memory was given one plate. Each donor's leukapheresis produced roughly between roughly 0.85 and 9.5 billion PBMCs. To increase sequencing depth and limit assay-specific biases, TCR repertoire library preparation and sequencing were carried out by different laboratories using diverse techniques. To estimate repertoire size and how much clonotypes are shared between individuals, the study performed deep sequencing of blood TCR repertoires from a few healthy adults.

The donors were healthy, HIV-negative adults who had no recently reported acute infections or vaccinations. Every donor was a Caucasian adult residing in Nashville, Tennessee, USA. Magnetic negative selection was used to enrich CD4+ T cells, after which naive cells were positively selected on CD45RA and the negative fraction became the memory subset. Blood was collected by leukapheresis, and PBMCs were isolated by Ficoll-Histopaque density gradient centrifugation and then cryopreserved in liquid nitrogen vapor phase. Analytical flow cytometry was used to check the purity and quantity of each magnetically sorted T cell population. Genomic DNA was isolated from each sorted fraction and quantified by UV absorbance on a Nanodrop 2000c. Using the deep immunoSEQ assay, TCR CDR3 regions were amplified from genomic DNA by multiplex PCR. For each cell subset, the extracted genomic DNA was distributed evenly across all wells of several immunoSEQ 96-well plates, and each plate served as one replicate. For sorted subsets, approximately 190 ng genomic DNA, equal to some 30,000 T cell genomes, was loaded into each replicate PCR. Purified libraries were quantified with a Qubit 3.0 fluorometer, sized on a Bioanalyzer 2100, and re-quantified with the KAPA Library Quantification kit. Every immunoSEQ 96-well plate was sequenced on a dedicated single-read 150-cycle Illumina NextSeq 550 flow cell. The source study handled its data this way. Because only junctional sequences without quality scores were contained in the immunoSEQ output, filtering matching that applied to full-length reads could not be performed. To assign V/J genes and CDR3, sequences were annotated against IMGT germline references using PyIR, a Python wrapper for IgBLAST v1.9. Reads with weak V/J assignments (E-value above 1e-6), missing CDR3, stop codons, out-of-frame junctions, or ambiguous translated residues were removed. V3J clonotypes were defined as sequences sharing the same inferred V gene, J gene, and CDR3 amino acid sequence. Percentage overlap between repertoires was calculated by dividing the number of shared unique clonotypes by the size of the smaller repertoire. RTK rarefaction, the Chao1 estimator, and Recon v2.1 estimates of unobserved clonotypes were used to assess repertoire richness. Generation probabilities were computed with OLGA for all TCRbeta clonotypes obtained by the gDNA method from several donors. Imported from immuneACCESS, the table was reduced by TCRdb to in-frame sequences with V and J called. These copies leave out some clones; in studies compared against another copy, an unresolved V gene accounts for under half, and the cause of the remainder is not known. Clonal size and the V and J genes are those of that table, whereas D and trimming came from the DNA. The sample table lists under 2,500,000 clones, approximately 94% of them with a count of one. The top ten constitute approximately 0.13% of the sample.

Here is what the overall study found, with its caveats: Across several donors, 5% to 6% of naive CD4, roughly 3.3% of naive CD8, around 2.5% of memory CD4, and under 0.45% of memory CD8 clonotypes were shared. Naive subsets generally had larger estimated clonotype richness than memory subsets. Pairwise subsampling led to the expectation that sequencing depth would affect the degree of clonotype sharing among donors. Clonotypes shared by all four sorted-subset donors showed higher generation probabilities than non-shared clonotypes. Sampling was restricted to blood, and TCR repertoires in tissue are likely to differ from TCR repertoires in blood. Because the study included a small number of donors, the genetic and exposure-history diversity represented was limited. Even with the large sequencing depth, rarefaction of the sorted-subset datasets indicated that sequencing was incomplete.

The germline V gene yields MNHNS for CDR1 and SASEGT for CDR2. V is cut back by 4 bases and J by 2 bases, with 1 base in the junction unmatched. The CDR3 runs 15 residues from the cysteine to the phenylalanine. Only the CDR3 portion is preserved as DNA: 45 bases, with reading frame beginning at the first base. This TCR was recovered from a man between 18 and 35 years old in good health. The chain was built from TRBV6-1 and TRBJ2-1, and TRBD1 matches 11 of the central bases. The sequenced sample consisted of naive CD4+ T cells sorted from blood. The cell subset or site label of this sample denotes: CD45RA+ positively selected. Here the CDR3 is given as CASSGGQGAYNEQFF. The DNA is as follows: TGTGCCAGCAGTGGGGGACAGGGGGCCTACAATGAGCAGTTCTTC.